This passage covers 9 T cell receptor beta chains from one sample sequenced in a study of T cell responses to AZD1222 COVID-19 vaccine. TCRdb's table, derived via immunoSEQ multiplex PCR, lists solely in-frame clones and lacks some. The sample shows about 140,000 clones, roughly 90% of them seen only once. Sequenced material: peripheral blood, taken on day 0 of AZD1222 vaccination. Every receptor here comes from an adult in good health.

The rearrangement links TRBV9 to TRBJ2-2; tentative D call: TRBD2 (6 bases). CDR1 and CDR2 from the germline V gene are SGDLS and YYNGEE. This CDR3 is built from 16 residues. V dropped 1 base and J dropped 3 bases, with 13 bases sitting between them. CDR3 amino acids: CASSVTAGRYTGELFF. For the CDR3, the DNA is TGTGCCAGCAGCGTAACGGCGGGGCGGTACACCGGGGAGCTGTTTTTT.

This chain connects TRBV11-3 to TRBJ2-7, with D maybe TRBD1 (5 bases). CDR1 is SGHNT, CDR2 YENEEA, per germline. The CDR3 consists of 16 residues. V lost 5 bases and J lost 3, with 20 bases in between. The chain's CDR3 is CASSPSSDSLFYEQYF. The DNA for the CDR3 is TGTGCCAGCAGCCCCTCTTCCGACAGTTTATTCTACGAGCAGTACTTC.

The rearrangement joins TRBV4-2 to TRBJ2-7; maybe TRBD2 (6 bases). Germline values: CDR1 LGHNA, CDR2 YNFKEQ. The V end was cut by 1 base, the J end by 1 base, with 14 bases between. The CDR3 spans 16 residues. CDR3 in amino acids: CASSQVLRGPSYEQYF. The CDR3 nucleotides are TGTGCCAGCAGCCAAGTGTTGCGGGGCCCATCCTACGAGCAGTACTTC.

This clone was found a few times. This chain joins TRBV3-1 (or the pseudogene TRBV3-2) and TRBJ2-7; D is ambiguous. The CDR3 is 13 residues long. V was trimmed by 1 base and J by 3 bases, leaving 7 bases between them. Germline V gives CDR1 LGHDT, CDR2 YNNKEL (reference sequence). For the CDR3, the DNA is TGTGCCAGCAGCCAAGCATACAGCTACGAGCAGTACTTC. Residues: CASSQAYSYEQYF.

This chain uses TRBV7-9 with TRBJ2-3; D is ambiguous. V was trimmed by 1 base and J by 8 bases, leaving 10 bases between them. This CDR3 is built from 13 residues. Germline loops: CDR1 SEHNR, CDR2 FQNEAQ (reference sequence). Written as DNA, the CDR3 is TGTGCCAGCAGCTTAGTCACCCGGCTTACGCAGTATTTT. It yields the protein CASSLVTRLTQYF. The full variable domain, rest sourced from reference TRBV7-9 and TRBJ2-3, is DTGVSQNPRHKITKRGQNVTFRCDPISEHNRLYWYRQTLGQGPEFLTYFQNEAQLEKSRLLSDRFSAERPKGSFSTLEIQRTEQGDSAMYLCASSLVTRLTQYFGPGTRLTVL.

CDR3 bases: TGCGCCAGCAGCTTGCCACCTGGGGTTAACACTGAAGCTTTCTTT. This codes for CASSLPPGVNTEAFF. This chain links TRBV5-1 with TRBJ1-1; no clear D. The CDR3 is 15 amino acids. Germline lookup yields CDR1 SGHRS and CDR2 YFSETQ. Trimming removed 1 base from V and 2 bases from J, with 12 bases in between. The full variable domain, completed using reference TRBV5-1 and TRBJ1-1, is KAGVTQTPRYLIKTRGQQVTLSCSPISGHRSVSWYQQTPGQGLQFLFEYFSETQRNKGNFPGRFSGRQFSNSRSEMNVSTLELGDSALYLCASSLPPGVNTEAFFGQGTRLTVV.

The V call is TRBV9, the J call TRBJ2-5, with D perhaps matching TRBD1 (5 bases). The CDR3 sequence is 14 residues long. Germline V CDR1 and CDR2: SGDLS, YYNGEE. Between the trimmed V and J ends, which lost 10 bases and 1 base, there was a span of 17 bases. CDR3 nucleotides: TGTGCCGAATCTCGGAAGGGGATCCAAGAGACCCAGTACTTC. Its protein is CAESRKGIQETQYF.

The rearrangement links TRBV28 to TRBJ2-4; D is unclear. This CDR3 region has 11 residues. V was cut by 4 bases and J by 15 bases, with 13 bases left in between. The germline V gene encodes CDR1 MDHEN and CDR2 SYDVKM. This chain's CDR3 is CASSSVTARYF. Written as DNA, the CDR3 is TGTGCCAGCAGTTCCGTCACAGCCCGGTACTTC. Supplemented by reference TRBV28 and TRBJ2-4, the full variable domain reads DVKVTQSSRYLVKRTGEKVFLECVQDMDHENMFWYRQDPGLGLRLIYFSYDVKMKEKGDIPEGYSVSREKKERFSLILESASTNQTSMYLCASSSVTARYFGAGTRLSVL.

The chain is built from TRBV28 and TRBJ2-7, with a weak D call TRBD2 (6 bases). Germline CDR1 and CDR2: MDHEN and SYDVKM. V lost 3 bases, J lost 1 base, and 7 bases lay in between. This CDR3 has 13 residues. CDR3 residues: CASSFGGSYEQYF. The CDR3 DNA follows: TGTGCCAGCAGTTTTGGGGGGTCCTACGAGCAGTACTTC.